Following are 7 T cell receptor beta chains from one sample sequenced in a study of blood T cell repertoires in COVID-19. Profiled with immunoSEQ multiplex PCR; TCRdb holds only in-frame clones, not every one. This repertoire shows about 28,000 clones, around nine tenths found once; its top ten account for around 5%. The specimen was peripheral blood. The receptors shown here come from a human donor in a cohort sampled during active COVID-19.

This chain joins TRBV5-8 and TRBJ2-7, with D possibly being TRBD1 (6 bases). CDR3 length: 11 amino acids. V was trimmed by 9 bases and J by 6 bases, leaving 13 bases between them. In germline, CDR1 is SGHTS, CDR2 YDEGEE. The CDR3 here is CATTGSIEQYF. The CDR3 DNA reads as TGTGCCACCACAGGGTCCATCGAGCAGTACTTC.

This chain links TRBV3-1 (or the pseudogene TRBV3-2) with TRBJ2-3; TRBD2 might be the D (6 bases). The CDR3 length is 14 residues. The V and J ends lost 0 bases and 9 bases respectively, with 13 bases between them. Germline values: CDR1 LGHDT, CDR2 YNNKEL (reference sequence). The DNA for the CDR3 is TGTGCCAGCAGCCAAGATCCCGGGACTTTAACGCAGTATTTT. Translation: CASSQDPGTLTQYF.

J is TRBJ1-1 and V is TRBV7-2, with TRBD1 identical over 10 bases. Trimming at V came to 4 bases and at J to 3 bases, leaving 5 bases not matched to a gene. This CDR3 has 15 amino acids. Germline V gene lookup returns CDR1 SGHTA and CDR2 FQGNSA. CDR3 bases: TGTGCCAGCAGCTGGAGACAGGGGGCAGACACTGAAGCTTTCTTT. Protein: CASSWRQGADTEAFF. Drawing the rest from reference TRBV7-2 and TRBJ1-1, the complete variable domain is GAGVSQSPSNKVTEKGKDVELRCDPISGHTALYWYRQSLGQGLEFLIYFQGNSAPDKSGLPSDRFSAERTGGSVSTLTIQRTQQEDSAVYLCASSWRQGADTEAFFGQGTRLTVV.

This chain links TRBV29-1 with TRBJ2-2, with D maybe TRBD2 (5 bases). V lost 7 bases and J 12 bases, leaving 18 bases between the germline ends. Germline V gene data show CDR1 as SQVTM and CDR2 as ANQGSEA. This CDR3 comprises 12 residues. Written as DNA, the CDR3 is TGCAGCGCTATCGGGTCACTAGGGAAGCTGTTTTTT. Its protein product is CSAIGSLGKLFF.

The chain links TRBV5-1 to TRBJ1-2, with 8 nucleotides matching TRBD1. There are 14 residues in the CDR3. Trimming cost V 4 bases and J 2 bases; bases outside gene matches: 4. The germline gives CDR1 SGHRS, CDR2 YFSETQ. Here the CDR3 reads CASSNPGGNYGYTF. The CDR3 DNA is TGCGCCAGCAGCAATCCAGGGGGCAACTATGGCTACACCTTC.

This clone came up a few times. The rearrangement links TRBV5-1 to TRBJ1-2; a possible D gene is TRBD1 (6 bases). CDR1 and CDR2 (germline): SGHRS, YFSETQ. The CDR3 spans 13 residues. The V and J ends lost 7 bases and 7 bases respectively, with 17 bases between them. DNA for the CDR3: TGCGCCAGCCTGGACGGGGGGGCGGCTGGCTACACCTTC. Its translation: CASLDGGAAGYTF. The full variable domain, completed using reference TRBV5-1 and TRBJ1-2, is KAGVTQTPRYLIKTRGQQVTLSCSPISGHRSVSWYQQTPGQGLQFLFEYFSETQRNKGNFPGRFSGRQFSNSRSEMNVSTLELGDSALYLCASLDGGAAGYTFGSGTRLTVV.

The J gene is TRBJ2-3, the V gene TRBV5-1, with 14 bases that match TRBD2. There are 17 residues in the CDR3. Looked up from germline, CDR1 is SGHRS and CDR2 is YFSETQ. V lost 2 bases, J lost 2 bases, and 4 bases stayed unmatched. CDR3 DNA sequence: TGCGCCAGCAGCTTCGGGACTAGCGGGGGAGCCACAGATACGCAGTATTTT. The encoded protein is CASSFGTSGGATDTQYF.